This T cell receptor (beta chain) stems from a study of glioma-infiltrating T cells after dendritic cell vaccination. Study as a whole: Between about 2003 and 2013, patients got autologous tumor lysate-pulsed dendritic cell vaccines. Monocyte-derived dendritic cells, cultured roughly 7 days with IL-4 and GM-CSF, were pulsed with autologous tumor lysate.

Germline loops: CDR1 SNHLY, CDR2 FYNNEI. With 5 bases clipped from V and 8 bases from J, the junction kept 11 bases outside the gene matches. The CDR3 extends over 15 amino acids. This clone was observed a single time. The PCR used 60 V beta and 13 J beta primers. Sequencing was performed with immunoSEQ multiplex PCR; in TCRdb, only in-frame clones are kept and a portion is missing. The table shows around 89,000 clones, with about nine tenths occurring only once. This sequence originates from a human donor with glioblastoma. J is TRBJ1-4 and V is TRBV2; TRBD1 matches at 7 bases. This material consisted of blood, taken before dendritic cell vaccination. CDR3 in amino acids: CASSTPGQWEEKLFF. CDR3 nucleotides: TGTGCCAGCAGTACACCGGGACAGTGGGAGGAAAAACTGTTTTTT.